This entry lists 16 T cell receptor beta chains sequenced from one sample in a study of blood T cell repertoires in COVID-19. The table came from immunoSEQ multiplex PCR; TCRdb's copy has only in-frame clones and leaves some out. The sample records about 200,000 clones, about 80% being singletons. The sequencing sample was made of PBMCs or T cells enriched from blood (not recorded which). The receptors here all came from a man aged 40-49 years who had recovered from COVID-19.

The chain recombines TRBV5-6 with TRBJ2-1, with unresolved D. This CDR3 is built from 17 residues. Germline CDR1 is SGHDT and CDR2 is YYEEEE. Trimming cost V 3 bases and J 3 bases, with 19 bases left between them. CDR3 nucleotides: TGTGCCAGCAGCTCCCAGATTGGGCCCCTAAACTACAATGAGCAGTTCTTC. Its protein is CASSSQIGPLNYNEQFF.

The rearrangement links TRBV6-5 to TRBJ1-2, with D unresolved. Trimming removed 8 bases at V and 0 bases at J, with 13 bases between. The CDR3 covers 14 residues. Germline V CDR1 and CDR2: MNHEY, SVGAGI. The DNA of the CDR3 is TGTGCCAGCTCTCCCGACAAAACTAACTATGGCTACACCTTC. Translating gives CASSPDKTNYGYTF.

The rearrangement joins TRBV20-1 to TRBJ1-2, with D possibly TRBD1 on 5 matching bases. The CDR3 loop spans 11 amino acids. Germline V gives CDR1 DFQATT, CDR2 SNEGSKA (reference sequence). V lost 7 bases and J 4 bases, leaving 10 bases between the germline ends. The CDR3 nucleotides read TGCAGTGTTGGGACTCCCTATGGCTACACCTTC. Translated: CSVGTPYGYTF.

V usage is TRBV7-9 and J usage is TRBJ1-1; D possibly corresponds to TRBD1 (6 bases). Looked up from germline, CDR1 is SEHNR and CDR2 is FQNEAQ (reference sequence). Trimming took 5 bases from V and 4 from J, leaving 14 bases between them. This CDR3 contains 14 residues. The CDR3 here is CASSRGGAGTEAFF. DNA for the CDR3: TGTGCCAGCAGCCGAGGGGGGGCTGGCACTGAAGCTTTCTTT.

There are a few counts of this clone. The V gene is TRBV24-1, the J gene TRBJ1-5, with D unclear. With 4 bases removed from V and 8 bases from J, the gap between germline ends came to 11 bases. The CDR3 loop spans 13 amino acids. CDR1 is KGHDR and CDR2 is SFDVKD in the germline V gene. CDR3 residues: CATSDHPGEPQHF. CDR3 in DNA: TGTGCCACCAGTGACCATCCCGGGGAGCCCCAGCATTTT.

This clone was seen only a few times. The CDR3 loop reads CASSFAYNEQFF. The CDR3 DNA follows: TGTGCCAGCAGCTTCGCCTACAATGAGCAGTTCTTC. The V gene is TRBV13, the J gene TRBJ2-1; D uncertain. Per the germline V gene, CDR1 is PRHDT and CDR2 is FYEKMQ (reference sequence). Deletions cut 3 bases from V and 2 bases from J, with 2 bases between. The CDR3 totals 12 residues.

This rearrangement joins TRBV5-4 to TRBJ2-4; a possible D gene is TRBD2 (6 bases). CDR1 is SGHNT, CDR2 YYREEE, per germline (reference sequence). CDR3 length: 18 amino acids. The V gene lost 2 bases and the J gene lost 1 base, with 19 bases spanning the gap. This CDR3 is CASSFGGLVSSAKNIQYF. CDR3 sequence (DNA): TGTGCCAGCAGCTTCGGAGGGCTAGTTTCTTCGGCCAAAAACATTCAGTACTTC. The whole variable domain, filled in from reference TRBV5-4 and TRBJ2-4, reads ETGVTQSPTHLIKTRGQQVTLRCSSQSGHNTVSWYQQALGQGPQFIFQYYREEENGRGNFPPRFSGLQFPNYSSELNVNALELDDSALYLCASSFGGLVSSAKNIQYFGAGTRLSVL.

The genes are TRBV7-3 and TRBJ1-1; TRBD1 matches at 8 bases. Germline assignment: CDR1 SGHTA and CDR2 FQGTGA. This CDR3 has 14 residues. J was trimmed by 3 bases and V by 5 bases; bases with no gene match: 5. The CDR3 sequence: CASSHVDRDTEAFF. The CDR3 DNA reads as TGTGCCAGCAGCCATGTGGACAGGGACACTGAAGCTTTCTTT.

This chain joins TRBV5-1 and TRBJ1-3; 9 bases fit TRBD1. Germline V gives CDR1 SGHRS, CDR2 YFSETQ. J was trimmed by 1 base and V by 5 bases; bases with no gene match: 7. This CDR3 region has 16 residues. The CDR3 coding sequence is TGCGCCAGCAGACCTTCAGGGACAGGGTCTGGAAACACCATATATTTT. Translated, it gives CASRPSGTGSGNTIYF.

This clone showed up just once. The V call is TRBV6-5, the J call TRBJ1-5; possibly TRBD1 for D (6 bases). The CDR3 runs 14 residues. V lost 6 bases, J lost 5 bases, and 14 bases lay in between. CDR1 and CDR2 (germline): MNHEY, SVGAGI. Here the CDR3 reads CASSRGIGDQPQHF. The CDR3 DNA follows: TGTGCCAGCAGCAGGGGAATTGGGGATCAGCCCCAGCATTTT.

The V and J genes are TRBV30 and TRBJ1-5, with TRBD1 matching over 7 bases. V gave up 2 bases and J gave up 8 bases; unmatched junction bases: 12. Per germline, CDR1 GTSNPN and CDR2 SVGIG (reference sequence). CDR3 length equals 15 residues. The CDR3 loop is CAWSSQGGVWEPQHF. The CDR3 coding sequence is TGTGCCTGGAGTAGCCAGGGGGGCGTGTGGGAGCCCCAGCATTTT.

The V and J genes are TRBV11-2 and TRBJ2-7, with D uncertain. Germline V gene data show CDR1 as SGHAT and CDR2 as FQNNGV. The ends were cut back, 3 bases at V and 2 bases at J, with 8 bases in the middle. The CDR3 runs 13 residues. The CDR3 nucleotides read TGTGCCAGCAGCTTGAGTTTTACCTACGAGCAGTACTTC. It codes for CASSLSFTYEQYF.

The V and J genes are TRBV4-3 and TRBJ1-5; 7 bases line up with TRBD1. V shed 0 bases and J 5 bases; nucleotides not matched to a gene: 4. The CDR3 totals 15 residues. Germline lookup yields CDR1 LGHNA and CDR2 YSLEER. The CDR3 region has the DNA TGCGCCAGCAGCCAAGATATAGGGGGCCATCAGCCCCAGCATTTT. Encoded protein: CASSQDIGGHQPQHF.

This sequence joins TRBV11-2 and TRBJ1-2; 8 bases are shared with TRBD1. CDR3 length: 17 residues. J lost 5 bases, V lost 1 base, and 12 bases had no gene match. Per germline, CDR1 SGHAT and CDR2 FQNNGV. The DNA of the CDR3 is TGTGCCAGCAGCTTAGGGGGCAGGGTCCAGGGGGCATATGGCTACACCTTC. Translation gives CASSLGGRVQGAYGYTF.

This chain links TRBV5-6 with TRBJ1-3, with 7 bases aligning to TRBD1. Per germline, CDR1 SGHDT and CDR2 YYEEEE. Unmatched junction bases numbered 8, after V lost 7 bases and J lost 1 base. The CDR3 is 15 residues long. The CDR3 DNA follows: TGTGCCAGCTTACGACAGGGATCGTCTGGAAACACCATATATTTT. This sequence encodes CASLRQGSSGNTIYF.

This rearrangement joins TRBV28 to TRBJ2-2; 14 bases agree with TRBD2. Trimming at V came to 6 bases and at J to 4 bases, leaving 10 bases not matched to a gene. CDR3 length: 18 amino acids. Germline loops: CDR1 MDHEN, CDR2 SYDVKM. For the CDR3, the DNA is TGTGCCAGCAGGGTGCTAGGACTAGCGGGAGGCGGCACCGGGGAGCTGTTTTTT. Protein sequence: CASRVLGLAGGGTGELFF.